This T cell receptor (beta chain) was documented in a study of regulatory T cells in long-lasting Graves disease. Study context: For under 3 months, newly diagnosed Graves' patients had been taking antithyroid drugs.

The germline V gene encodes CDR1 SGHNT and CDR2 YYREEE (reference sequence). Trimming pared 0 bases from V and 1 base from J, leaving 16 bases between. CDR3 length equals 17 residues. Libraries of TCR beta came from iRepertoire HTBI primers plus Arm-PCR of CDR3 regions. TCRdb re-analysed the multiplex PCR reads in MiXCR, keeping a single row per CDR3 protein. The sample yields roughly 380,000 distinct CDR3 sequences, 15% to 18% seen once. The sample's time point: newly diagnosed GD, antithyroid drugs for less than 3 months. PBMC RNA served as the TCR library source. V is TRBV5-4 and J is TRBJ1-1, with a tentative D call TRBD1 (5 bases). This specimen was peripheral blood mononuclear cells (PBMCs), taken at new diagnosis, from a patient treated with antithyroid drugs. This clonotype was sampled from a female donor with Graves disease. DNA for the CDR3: TGTGCCAGCAGCTTGGTGCGAGCCGACAGAAGGAACACTGAAGCTTTCTTT. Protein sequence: CASSLVRADRRNTEAFF.